This paragraph reports one T cell receptor (beta chain). The antigen is not known. This sample is drawn from a study of shared clonotypes between healthy human individuals. Findings and limits, study-wide: Sequencing depth was expected to affect clonotype sharing among donors.

Germline-derived CDR1 and CDR2 are SGHDN and FVKESK. The CDR3 extends over 15 amino acids. V lost 4 bases, J lost 1 base, and 12 bases lay in between. Original data processing: Without quality scores, immunoSEQ junctional reads could not be filtered like full-length reads. Clones were sequenced by immunoSEQ multiplex PCR, and TCRdb holds only the in-frame ones, with some missing. V and J calls and clone size are those listed in that table; D and trimming were worked out from the DNA. The data contain more than 400,000 clones, roughly 80% of them singletons. Material: PBMCs. This TCR came from a woman aged 40 to 55 in good health. Some clones in this sample may be carry-over from other donors' samples. The chain is built from TRBV14 and TRBJ2-3; D remains unclear. The CDR3, as DNA: TGTGCCAGCAGCCTTCTAGTTTGGGGCACAGATACGCAGTATTTT. This encodes CASSLLVWGTDTQYF.